This entry is about one T cell receptor (beta chain). Its antigen is not known. A CD45RO-CCR7+CD27+CD95- phenotype identified naive CD8+ T cells. The sample is drawn from a study of CXCR3-negative and CXCR3-positive naive CD8 T cells. Findings and caveats of the study: Higher TRB CDR3 hydrophobicity marked CXCR3-positive naive cells relative to CXCR3-negative naive cells. Naive CXCR3-positive and CXCR3-negative cells shared TRBV-TRBJ usage; memory cells diverged.

5' RACE with UMI labels generated the TRB cDNA libraries. TCRdb re-called the 5' RACE reads and gives one entry per CDR3 protein, without DNA. This sample contains around 110,000 distinct CDR3 sequences. Germline V lookup: CDR1 SQVTM, CDR2 ANQGSEA. The CDR3 sequence is 13 residues long. The chain combines TRBV29-1 with TRBJ2-5. The TCR sequence derives from a human donor in good health. Some clones in this sample may be carry-over from other donors' samples. What was sequenced was naive CXCR3+ CD8+ T cells from blood. Sample subset: CD45RO-CCR7+CD27+CD95- naive CD8+ T cells expressing CXCR3 (TNR3+). CDR3 sequence reads: CSVEYLDQETQYF.